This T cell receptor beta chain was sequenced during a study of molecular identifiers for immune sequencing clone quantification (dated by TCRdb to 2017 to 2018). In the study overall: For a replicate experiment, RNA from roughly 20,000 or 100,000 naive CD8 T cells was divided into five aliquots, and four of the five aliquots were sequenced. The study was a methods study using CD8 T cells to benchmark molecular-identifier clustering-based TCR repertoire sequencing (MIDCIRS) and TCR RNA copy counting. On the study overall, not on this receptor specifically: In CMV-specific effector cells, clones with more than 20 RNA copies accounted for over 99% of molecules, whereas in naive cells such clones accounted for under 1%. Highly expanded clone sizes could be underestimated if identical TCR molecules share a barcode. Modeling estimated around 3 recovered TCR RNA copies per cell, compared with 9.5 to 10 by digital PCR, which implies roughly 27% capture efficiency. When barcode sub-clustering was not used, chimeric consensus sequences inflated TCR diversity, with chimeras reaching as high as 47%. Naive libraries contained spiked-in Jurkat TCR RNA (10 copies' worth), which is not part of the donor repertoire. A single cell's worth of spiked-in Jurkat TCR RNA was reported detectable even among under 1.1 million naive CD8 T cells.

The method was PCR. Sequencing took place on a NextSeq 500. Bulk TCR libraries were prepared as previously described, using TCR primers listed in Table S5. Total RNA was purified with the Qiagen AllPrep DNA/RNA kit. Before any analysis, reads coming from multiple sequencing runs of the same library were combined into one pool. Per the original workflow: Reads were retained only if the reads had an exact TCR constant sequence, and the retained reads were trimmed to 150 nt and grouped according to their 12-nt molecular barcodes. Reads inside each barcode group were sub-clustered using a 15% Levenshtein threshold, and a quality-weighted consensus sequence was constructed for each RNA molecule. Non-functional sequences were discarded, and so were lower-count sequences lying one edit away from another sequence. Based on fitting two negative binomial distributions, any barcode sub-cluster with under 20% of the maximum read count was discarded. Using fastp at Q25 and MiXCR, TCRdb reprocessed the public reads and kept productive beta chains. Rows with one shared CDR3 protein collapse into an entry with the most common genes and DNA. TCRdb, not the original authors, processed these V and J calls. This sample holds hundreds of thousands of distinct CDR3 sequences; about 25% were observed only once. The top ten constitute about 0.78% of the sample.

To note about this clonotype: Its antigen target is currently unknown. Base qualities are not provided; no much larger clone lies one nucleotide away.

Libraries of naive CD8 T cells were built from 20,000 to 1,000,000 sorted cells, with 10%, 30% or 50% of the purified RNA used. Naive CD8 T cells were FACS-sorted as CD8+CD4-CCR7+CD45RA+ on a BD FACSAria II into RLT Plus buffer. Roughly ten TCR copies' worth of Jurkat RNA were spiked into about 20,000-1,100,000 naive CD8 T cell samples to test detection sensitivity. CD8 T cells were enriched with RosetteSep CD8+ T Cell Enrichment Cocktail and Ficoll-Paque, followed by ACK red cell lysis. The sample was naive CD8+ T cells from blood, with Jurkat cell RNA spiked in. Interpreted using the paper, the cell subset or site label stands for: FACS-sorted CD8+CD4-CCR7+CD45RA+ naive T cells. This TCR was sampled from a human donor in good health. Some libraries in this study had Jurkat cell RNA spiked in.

The CDR3 protein is CASSPALVGRETQYF. The bases are TGTGCCAGCAGCCCAGCTTTGGTAGGCCGGGAGACCCAGTACTTC. The chain is made from TRBV9 and TRBJ2-5; the D gene identity is not certain. The junction shows trimming of 4 bases on V and 5 bases on J, plus 18 bases between the germline ends. The germline V gene specifies SGDLS as CDR1 and YYNGEE as CDR2. Measured from the cysteine to the phenylalanine, the CDR3 is 15 residues long. Solely the CDR3 DNA is kept, with 45 bases framed from the first base.